This entry lists 9 T cell receptor beta chains sequenced from one sample in a study of T cells in localized non-small cell lung cancer. Sequencing used immunoSEQ multiplex PCR; TCRdb keeps in-frame clones, though not all of them. The sample has over 20,000 clones, 85% seen once. The sequencing used PBMCs, collected before any cancer treatment. These receptors originate from a woman aged 40-75 years with stage II squamous cell lung carcinoma.

The chain couples TRBV7-8 to TRBJ1-4; D unclear. Germline loops: CDR1 SGHVS, CDR2 FQNEAQ. This CDR3 is 13 amino acids long. Trimming stripped 5 bases from V and 8 bases from J, with 12 bases between. DNA for the CDR3: TGTGCCAGCAGCCCCATACGCGGGGAAAAACTGTTTTTT. Its protein product is CASSPIRGEKLFF.

This clone was seen a single time. The CDR3 DNA reads TGTGCCAGCAGCCGTGGGGAAGGGGGAGGCTACACCTTC. This codes for CASSRGEGGGYTF. The V gene is TRBV6-6, the J gene TRBJ1-2; tentative D call: TRBD1 (6 bases). V lost 6 bases, J lost 8 bases, and 16 bases lay in between. This CDR3 contains 13 residues. The V gene's germline CDR1 is MNHNY and CDR2 SVGAGI (reference sequence).

V and J are TRBV6-5 and TRBJ1-2; the match to TRBD1 covers 8 bases. The CDR3 spans 15 residues. Germline V gene lookup returns CDR1 MNHEY and CDR2 SVGAGI. V lost 5 bases and J lost 5; bases outside the gene matches: 10. The CDR3 DNA sequence: TGTGCCAGCAGTGGACTACAGGGGGTTAATTATGGCTACACCTTC. This encodes CASSGLQGVNYGYTF.

This clone appeared a few times. This chain links TRBV5-1 with TRBJ2-1, with 10 nucleotides matching TRBD2. The CDR3 is made up of 17 amino acids. The junction had 9 bases not matched to a gene; V was cut back by 4 bases and J by 2 bases. Germline CDR1 is SGHRS and CDR2 is YFSETQ. The CDR3 region is CASSPGLAAPAYNEQFF. The CDR3 DNA sequence: TGCGCCAGCAGCCCTGGACTAGCGGCACCAGCCTACAATGAGCAGTTCTTC.

This chain connects TRBV6-1 to TRBJ2-5; D is uncertain. The CDR3 spans 13 residues. CDR1 and CDR2 (germline): MNHNS, SASEGT. The germline V and J ends were trimmed by 5 bases and 5 bases, with 12 bases remaining between them. CDR3 sequence (DNA): TGTGCCAGCAGTCTTGAACCGTCCGAGACCCAGTACTTC. This codes for CASSLEPSETQYF.

Here the CDR3 reads CASSRQRDMDYGYTF. For the CDR3, the DNA is TGTGCCAGTAGTAGACAACGGGACATGGACTATGGCTACACCTTC. The chain is built from TRBV19 and TRBJ1-2; maybe TRBD1 (6 bases). Germline V CDR1 and CDR2: LNHDA, SQIVND (reference sequence). Trimming took 4 bases from V and 3 from J, leaving 15 bases between them. This CDR3 has 15 amino acids. Full variable domain (outside the CDR3, taken from reference TRBV19 and TRBJ1-2): DGGITQSPKYLFRKEGQNVTLSCEQNLNHDAMYWYRQDPGQGLRLIYYSQIVNDFQKGDIAEGYSVSREKKESFPLTVTSAQKNPTAFYLCASSRQRDMDYGYTFGSGTRLTVV.

The rearrangement uses TRBV27 and TRBJ1-2, with a possible D match to TRBD1 (5 bases). CDR1 and CDR2 from the germline V gene are MNHEY and SMNVEV (reference sequence). The CDR3 runs 13 residues. The V end lost 4 bases, the J end lost 0 bases, and 6 bases lay between the germline ends. The CDR3 DNA sequence: TGTGCCAGCAGTTCGACAGCTAACTATGGCTACACCTTC. Its protein is CASSSTANYGYTF.

This clone was seen a handful of times. The chain combines TRBV5-4 with TRBJ2-1; D is unclear. The germline V gene encodes CDR1 SGHNT and CDR2 YYREEE (reference sequence). The CDR3 is 12 amino acids. The V end lost 1 base, the J end lost 7 bases, and 6 bases lay between the germline ends. CDR3 region: CASSLSKNEQFF. CDR3 DNA: TGTGCCAGCAGCTTGTCTAAAAATGAGCAGTTCTTC.

The gene calls are TRBV4-1 and TRBJ1-2; TRBD1 aligns across 7 bases. V shed 0 bases and J 7 bases; nucleotides not matched to a gene: 5. This CDR3 has 14 residues. Germline CDR1 is MGHRA and CDR2 is YSYEKL. The CDR3 region is CASSQDRDSTGYTF. As DNA, the CDR3 is TGCGCCAGCAGCCAAGATCGGGACAGCACTGGCTACACCTTC.